One sample yielded the 22 T cell receptor beta chains listed below, sequenced in a study of radiation and T cells in renal cell carcinoma. The protocol was immunoSEQ multiplex PCR, while the TCRdb copy is restricted to in-frame clones and leaves out a portion. Among more than 60,000 clones listed, roughly 85% were seen once. Time point reported: blood 4 weeks post-SBRT, at nephrectomy. Noted treatment: 15 Gy SBRT to primary tumor, nephrectomy 4 weeks later. Sample: blood, taken from a patient whose treatment included radiotherapy and nephrectomy. Receptors originate from a woman aged 55-69 years with renal cell carcinoma.

The chain is built from TRBV6-5 and TRBJ2-3; 7 bases agree with TRBD1. The J segment lost 1 base and the V segment lost 6 bases, leaving 7 bases of the junction unmatched. CDR1 is MNHEY and CDR2 is SVGAGI in the germline V gene. This CDR3 region has 15 residues. CDR3 nucleotides: TGTGCCAGCAGCCTCGGGACAGTCCGCACAGATACGCAGTATTTT. Its translation: CASSLGTVRTDTQYF.

The sample holds one count of this clone. V is TRBV28 and J is TRBJ1-2; a possible D gene is TRBD1 (5 bases). The CDR3 has 14 residues. The ends were cut back, 2 bases at V and 4 bases at J, with 11 bases in the middle. Germline assignment: CDR1 MDHEN and CDR2 SYDVKM. The CDR3 nucleotides read TGTGCCAGCAGTTTAGACGTGGGGCCCTATGGCTACACCTTC. Translated: CASSLDVGPYGYTF.

This clone is a singleton in its sample. V and J are TRBV5-8 and TRBJ2-1, with TRBD2 matching 11 bases. The length of the CDR3 is 15 residues. After removal of 1 base from V and 8 bases from J, the junction contained 5 bases not matched to a gene. CDR1 is SGHTS and CDR2 is YDEGEE in the germline V gene. The CDR3 bases are TGTGCCAGCAGCTTGCGTGGGACTAGCGGCTATGAGCAGTTCTTC. Translation: CASSLRGTSGYEQFF.

This clone was detected only a few times. The chain recombines TRBV29-1 with TRBJ1-1; D may be TRBD1 (6 bases). CDR1 is SQVTM and CDR2 is ANQGSEA in the germline V gene. The CDR3 extends over 16 amino acids. The V and J ends lost 3 bases and 11 bases respectively, with 28 bases between them. CDR3 protein: CSVEEPTAGRGRRAFF. CDR3 in DNA: TGCAGCGTTGAGGAACCCACGGCAGGCAGGGGAAGAAGGGCTTTCTTT.

This chain joins TRBV7-2 and TRBJ2-3; D is undetermined. Germline loops: CDR1 SGHTA, CDR2 FQGNSA. The CDR3 consists of 13 residues. V dropped 3 bases and J dropped 0 bases, with 4 bases sitting between them. CDR3 protein: CASSLGSTDTQYF. The CDR3 DNA is TGTGCCAGCAGCTTGGGAAGCACAGATACGCAGTATTTT.

This clone was seen just once. This sequence joins TRBV19 and TRBJ1-2; 7 nucleotides align to TRBD1. CDR3 length equals 14 residues. Trimming removed 7 bases from V and 2 bases from J; junction bases left unmatched: 7. The germline gives CDR1 LNHDA, CDR2 SQIVND (reference sequence). In DNA, the CDR3 is TGTGCCAGTATGGGGACAGCTGCGAACTATGGCTACACCTTC. This encodes CASMGTAANYGYTF.

This rearrangement joins TRBV5-6 to TRBJ2-7, with 8 bases matching TRBD1. The CDR3 is 14 residues long. The ends lost 4 bases at V and 4 bases at J; junction bases unmatched: 7. In germline, CDR1 is SGHDT, CDR2 YYEEEE. This CDR3 is CASSLGQAGYEQYF. CDR3 nucleotide sequence: TGTGCCAGCAGCCTGGGACAGGCCGGGTACGAGCAGTACTTC.

The J gene is TRBJ2-3, the V gene TRBV5-6; TRBD2 agrees at 9 bases. Trimming cost V 4 bases and J 1 base; bases outside gene matches: 10. The CDR3 loop spans 17 amino acids. From germline, CDR1 is SGHDT and CDR2 YYEEEE. In DNA form, the CDR3 reads TGTGCCAGCAGCATAACTCCGGGACTAGCCCGCACAGATACGCAGTATTTT. Translated, it gives CASSITPGLARTDTQYF.

The gene calls are TRBV6-1 and TRBJ2-3; D gene ambiguous. Germline values: CDR1 MNHNS, CDR2 SASEGT. CDR3 length equals 14 residues. V was shortened by 2 bases and J by 0 bases, with 6 bases between the two germline ends. This chain's CDR3 is CASSEHVSTDTQYF. The CDR3 DNA reads TGTGCCAGCAGTGAACACGTTAGCACAGATACGCAGTATTTT.

The rearrangement links TRBV9 to TRBJ2-1; tentatively, D is TRBD1 (6 bases). Germline CDR1 is SGDLS and CDR2 is YYNGEE. V was trimmed by 3 bases and J by 6 bases, leaving 13 bases between them. The CDR3 is 14 residues long. The CDR3 DNA reads TGTGCCAGCAGCGGCATTGACAGGACCAATGAGCAGTTCTTC. Translation gives CASSGIDRTNEQFF.

The rearrangement links TRBV7-9 to TRBJ2-7; 9 bases are a match to TRBD2. Germline-derived CDR1 and CDR2 are SEHNR and FQNEAQ (reference sequence). This CDR3 is 19 amino acids long. J lost 0 bases, V lost 1 base, and 13 bases had no gene match. This chain's CDR3 is CASSLGGGREGPYSYEQYF. In DNA, the CDR3 is TGTGCCAGCAGCTTAGGCGGCGGGCGGGAGGGCCCCTACTCCTACGAGCAGTACTTC.

The chain has TRBV7-2 and TRBJ2-7; D remains ambiguous. Trimming cost V 4 bases and J 6 bases, with 7 bases left between them. This CDR3 region has 11 residues. Looked up from germline, CDR1 is SGHTA and CDR2 is FQGNSA. Written as DNA, the CDR3 is TGTGCCAGCAGCTCGTTAGGCGAGCAGTACTTC. Its protein product is CASSSLGEQYF.

The chain couples TRBV28 to TRBJ1-6; perhaps TRBD1 as D (5 bases). Germline-derived CDR1 and CDR2 are MDHEN and SYDVKM. The CDR3 loop spans 15 amino acids. V was pared by 4 bases and J by 8 bases, with 15 bases between. The CDR3 DNA follows: TGTGCCAGCAGTTATACAGGCGATTCGGATTCACCCCTCCACTTT. This translates into CASSYTGDSDSPLHF. Together with reference TRBV28 and TRBJ1-6, the CDR3 gives the full variable domain: DVKVTQSSRYLVKRTGEKVFLECVQDMDHENMFWYRQDPGLGLRLIYFSYDVKMKEKGDIPEGYSVSREKKERFSLILESASTNQTSMYLCASSYTGDSDSPLHFGNGTRLTVT.

This clone was recorded once. This chain links TRBV27 with TRBJ2-6, with D tentatively TRBD1 (5 bases). Germline-derived CDR1 and CDR2 are MNHEY and SMNVEV (reference sequence). This CDR3 contains 15 residues. V was pared by 6 bases and J by 0 bases, with 9 bases between. The CDR3 coding sequence is TGTGCCAGCAGCTTTACAGGCTCTGGGGCCAACGTCCTGACTTTC. Residues: CASSFTGSGANVLTF.

The gene calls are TRBV19 and TRBJ1-2; D gene ambiguous. Germline V CDR1 and CDR2: LNHDA, SQIVND (reference sequence). The CDR3 extends over 15 amino acids. V lost 0 bases, J lost 8 bases, and 16 bases lay in between. The CDR3: CASSIEASVSGGYTF. DNA for the CDR3: TGTGCCAGTAGTATAGAGGCCTCCGTATCTGGGGGCTACACCTTC.

The chain is built from TRBV6-1 and TRBJ1-4; 11 bases fit TRBD1. Losses at the gene ends were 6 bases for V and 8 bases for J; bases not matched to a gene: 5. CDR1 and CDR2 from the germline V gene are MNHNS and SASEGT. There are 14 residues in the CDR3. The CDR3 region is CASSGTGGREKLFF. Here the CDR3 DNA reads TGTGCCAGCAGCGGGACAGGGGGAAGAGAAAAACTGTTTTTT.

This clone came up a few times. The gene calls are TRBV9 and TRBJ1-1; 8 bases map to TRBD1. The germline V gene has CDR1 SGDLS and CDR2 YYNGEE. Germline trimming cut 0 bases from V and 2 bases from J; bases unmatched to any gene: 3. The CDR3 length is 15 residues. The CDR3, as DNA: TGTGCCAGCAGCGTAGAACAGGGGGGAAACACTGAAGCTTTCTTT. This encodes CASSVEQGGNTEAFF.

The J gene is TRBJ2-2, the V gene TRBV6-5, with no clear D. Between the trimmed V and J ends, which lost 0 bases and 6 bases, there was a span of 14 bases. The CDR3 has 16 amino acids. Germline V gene lookup returns CDR1 MNHEY and CDR2 SVGAGI. CDR3 sequence: CASSYSEEYLAGELFF. DNA of the CDR3: TGTGCCAGCAGTTACTCGGAAGAATACCTTGCCGGGGAGCTGTTTTTT.

The gene calls are TRBV25-1 and TRBJ2-1; 9 nucleotides agree with TRBD2. This CDR3 region has 13 residues. The V and J ends lost 7 bases and 8 bases, in that order; junction bases with no gene match: 6. CDR1 is MGHDK, CDR2 SYGVNS, per germline. In DNA, the CDR3 is TGTGCCAGCACGGCGGGAGGGCCTTATGAGCAGTTCTTC. Translated, it gives CASTAGGPYEQFF.

The V gene is TRBV18, the J gene TRBJ2-2; D is possibly TRBD1 (5 bases). This CDR3 spans 14 amino acids. Between the trimmed V and J ends, which lost 6 bases and 3 bases, there was a span of 11 bases. CDR1 and CDR2 (germline): KGHSH, LQKENI. CDR3 amino acids: CASSPRQYTGELFF. The CDR3 DNA sequence: TGTGCCAGCTCCCCCAGACAGTACACCGGGGAGCTGTTTTTT.

V usage is TRBV9 and J usage is TRBJ2-1, with D perhaps matching TRBD2 (6 bases). The CDR3 is 15 amino acids. Per the germline V gene, CDR1 is SGDLS and CDR2 is YYNGEE. Deletions cut 4 bases from V and 6 bases from J, with 17 bases between. This CDR3 reads CASSSYGASVNEQFF. The CDR3 coding sequence is TGTGCCAGCAGCTCCTACGGAGCTAGCGTCAATGAGCAGTTCTTC.

The rearrangement links TRBV15 to TRBJ2-7; D perhaps matches TRBD2 (6 bases). V was shortened by 3 bases and J by 1 base, with 10 bases between the two germline ends. Germline CDR1 and CDR2: LNHNV and YYDKDF (reference sequence). The CDR3 has 14 amino acids. CDR3 loop: CATSSRGSSYEQYF. In DNA form, the CDR3 reads TGTGCCACCAGCAGTCGGGGGTCTTCCTACGAGCAGTACTTC.